This passage covers 32 T cell receptor beta chains from one sample sequenced in a study of cytomegalovirus exposure and HLA in healthy donors. PCR was performed using 60 Vbeta and 13 Jbeta primers. Clones were read by immunoSEQ multiplex PCR, and TCRdb kept only the in-frame ones, dropping some. The sample has about 140,000 clones, and its top ten clones hold about 0.96%. The sample taken for sequencing was PBMCs. These receptors were collected from a male donor in good health and CMV-seronegative.

The CDR3 DNA reads TGCAGCGCCGGGACAGGGGAGGAAGCTTTCTTT. Translating gives CSAGTGEEAFF. The chain couples TRBV29-1 to TRBJ1-1; the match to TRBD1 covers 10 bases. This CDR3 is built from 11 residues. In germline, CDR1 is SQVTM, CDR2 ANQGSEA. The V segment lost 7 bases and the J segment 8 bases; nucleotides outside the gene matches: 4.

V gene TRBV19 combines with J gene TRBJ2-7; D is possibly TRBD2 (8 bases). CDR3 size: 16 residues. Germline V gene lookup returns CDR1 LNHDA and CDR2 SQIVND (reference sequence). V dropped 5 bases and J dropped 3 bases, with 20 bases sitting between them. Written as DNA, the CDR3 is TGTGCCAGTAGTCAGGGGGTACTAGCGGAATTCTACGAGCAGTACTTC. It encodes CASSQGVLAEFYEQYF.

This chain connects TRBV5-6 to TRBJ2-2, with 9 nucleotides matching TRBD1. Germline-derived CDR1 and CDR2 are SGHDT and YYEEEE. The trim removed 4 bases at V and 2 bases at J, leaving 9 bases unmatched. The CDR3 consists of 17 residues. The CDR3 bases are TGTGCCAGCAGCAACTACGGACAGGGGCCCAACACCGGGGAGCTGTTTTTT. Protein: CASSNYGQGPNTGELFF. The whole variable domain, filled in from reference TRBV5-6 and TRBJ2-2, reads DAGVTQSPTHLIKTRGQQVTLRCSPKSGHDTVSWYQQALGQGPQFIFQYYEEEERQRGNFPDRFSGHQFPNYSSELNVNALLLGDSALYLCASSNYGQGPNTGELFFGEGSRLTVL.

This chain uses TRBV18 with TRBJ2-1; TRBD1 agrees at 8 bases. The CDR3 is 16 residues long. Unmatched junction bases numbered 3, after V lost 2 bases and J lost 0 bases. CDR1 is KGHSH and CDR2 is LQKENI in the germline V gene. The CDR3 sequence is CASSPEQGGSYNEQFF. Written as DNA, the CDR3 is TGTGCCAGCTCACCAGAACAGGGGGGCTCCTACAATGAGCAGTTCTTC.

The chain is built from TRBV7-9 and TRBJ1-2, with a weak D call TRBD1 (6 bases). Germline CDR1 reads SEHNR; CDR2 reads FQNEAQ (reference sequence). V lost 5 bases and J lost 7, with 23 bases in between. This CDR3 spans 16 amino acids. The CDR3 loop is CASSPSRPGGNGGYTF. The DNA for the CDR3 is TGTGCCAGCAGCCCCTCAAGGCCGGGGGGCAACGGTGGCTACACCTTC.

The rearrangement uses TRBV5-1 and TRBJ2-7; TRBD1 matches 7 bases. V lost 1 base, J lost 3 bases, and 13 bases stayed unmatched. Looked up from germline, CDR1 is SGHRS and CDR2 is YFSETQ. CDR3 length equals 17 residues. CDR3: CASSLPKTGLEIYEQYF. DNA of the CDR3: TGCGCCAGCAGCTTGCCAAAGACAGGGTTGGAGATCTACGAGCAGTACTTC.

This chain uses TRBV9 with TRBJ2-2, with D possibly matching TRBD1 (5 bases). Germline CDR1 is SGDLS and CDR2 is YYNGEE. The CDR3 extends over 14 amino acids. The V gene lost 6 bases and the J gene lost 1 base, with 10 bases spanning the gap. The CDR3 region is CASTAGWNTGELFF. For the CDR3, the DNA is TGTGCCAGCACCGCAGGGTGGAACACCGGGGAGCTGTTTTTT.

J is TRBJ1-2 and V is TRBV4-3, with D maybe TRBD1 (6 bases). V dropped 3 bases and J dropped 3 bases, with 14 bases sitting between them. This CDR3 is built from 15 residues. Germline CDR1 is LGHNA and CDR2 is YSLEER. CDR3 loop: CASSQYQGTHYGYTF. Here the CDR3 DNA reads TGCGCCAGCAGCCAGTATCAGGGGACCCACTATGGCTACACCTTC.

V and J are TRBV25-1 and TRBJ1-1, with 9 bases identical to TRBD1. This CDR3 is built from 16 residues. Germline assignment: CDR1 MGHDK and CDR2 SYGVNS. The V segment lost 5 bases and the J segment 1 base; nucleotides outside the gene matches: 8. The CDR3 sequence is CASSTTPGQGNTEAFF. The CDR3 DNA follows: TGTGCCAGCAGTACAACCCCGGGACAGGGGAACACTGAAGCTTTCTTT.

The chain couples TRBV30 to TRBJ1-2; D is unresolved. Germline CDR1 and CDR2: GTSNPN and SVGIG (reference sequence). The CDR3 sequence is 13 residues long. The V end lost 0 bases, the J end lost 1 base, and 6 bases lay between the germline ends. Here the CDR3 DNA reads TGTGCCTGGAGTGTACAACGTAACTATGGCTACACCTTC. Translated, it gives CAWSVQRNYGYTF.

The rearrangement links TRBV9 to TRBJ2-2; tentative D call: TRBD2 (6 bases). From germline, CDR1 is SGDLS and CDR2 YYNGEE. Trimming shortened V by 8 bases and J by 1 base, and 12 bases separated the two germline ends. The CDR3 covers 14 residues. CDR3 amino acids: CASEGLENTGELFF. The CDR3 DNA follows: TGTGCCAGTGAGGGACTCGAGAACACCGGGGAGCTGTTTTTT. The whole variable domain, remainder taken from reference TRBV9 and TRBJ2-2, is DSGVTQTPKHLITATGQRVTLRCSPRSGDLSVYWYQQSLDQGLQFLIQYYNGEERAKGNILERFSAQQFPDLHSELNLSSLELGDSALYFCASEGLENTGELFFGEGSRLTVL.

The rearrangement joins TRBV15 to TRBJ1-5; 8 nucleotides agree with TRBD1. The CDR3 is made up of 16 amino acids. Looked up from germline, CDR1 is LNHNV and CDR2 is YYDKDF (reference sequence). J lost 5 bases, V lost 0 bases, and 6 bases had no gene match. The CDR3: CATSRDRQGSHQPQHF. For the CDR3, the DNA is TGTGCCACCAGCAGAGATCGACAGGGGTCACATCAGCCCCAGCATTTT.

The rearrangement uses TRBV29-1 and TRBJ1-5; D is undetermined. V lost 6 bases to trimming and J lost 11 bases, with 14 bases between them. Germline CDR1 reads SQVTM; CDR2 reads ANQGSEA. The CDR3 extends over 11 amino acids. CDR3 DNA sequence: TGCAGCGTCCGGACTGATTTAACCCAGCATTTT. This encodes CSVRTDLTQHF.

This chain uses TRBV29-1 with TRBJ2-3; 8 bases line up with TRBD2. This CDR3 comprises 13 residues. In germline, CDR1 is SQVTM, CDR2 ANQGSEA. V was pared by 5 bases and J by 1 base, with 2 bases of the junction left unmatched. CDR3 protein: CSVLTSGTDTQYF. Written as DNA, the CDR3 is TGCAGCGTTCTGACTAGCGGCACAGATACGCAGTATTTT.

The rearrangement links TRBV6-5 to TRBJ2-7; D possibly corresponds to TRBD1 (6 bases). The CDR3 runs to 13 residues. Germline CDR1 and CDR2: MNHEY and SVGAGI. The V and J ends lost 6 bases and 3 bases respectively, with 12 bases between them. The CDR3 nucleotides are TGTGCCAGCAGCCAGGGACATTACTACGAGCAGTACTTC. Protein product: CASSQGHYYEQYF.

The chain recombines TRBV5-6 with TRBJ2-3; 11 bases fit TRBD2. Unmatched junction bases numbered 0, after V lost 0 bases and J lost 3 bases. CDR3 length: 15 amino acids. Germline V gene sequence: CDR1 SGHDT, CDR2 YYEEEE. In DNA, the CDR3 is TGTGCCAGCAGCTTGGGGACTAGCGGGACAGATACGCAGTATTTT. It encodes CASSLGTSGTDTQYF.

For this clone: Other DNA sequences in this specimen translate into the identical CDR3. This chain links TRBV4-1 with TRBJ1-1, with D possibly being TRBD1 (5 bases). The CDR3 is made up of 14 amino acids. Germline V lookup: CDR1 MGHRA, CDR2 YSYEKL. Between the trimmed V and J ends, which lost 0 bases and 1 base, there was a span of 6 bases. In DNA form, the CDR3 reads TGCGCCAGCAGCCAAGATAGGGGGAACACTGAAGCTTTCTTT. This encodes CASSQDRGNTEAFF.

This sequence joins TRBV5-5 and TRBJ1-1; 7 bases map to TRBD1. Germline V gives CDR1 SGHKS, CDR2 YYEKEE (reference sequence). The CDR3 runs 16 residues. The V segment lost 4 bases and the J segment 0 bases; nucleotides outside the gene matches: 9. DNA for the CDR3: TGTGCCAGCAGCACCACCCGGACAGGCATGAACACTGAAGCTTTCTTT. As protein: CASSTTRTGMNTEAFF.

V and J are TRBV7-6 and TRBJ2-1; 7 nucleotides line up with TRBD1. V shed 1 base, J shed 15 bases, and the junction held 12 bases outside the gene matches. The CDR3 length is 14 residues. CDR1 is SGHVS and CDR2 is FNYEAQ in the germline V gene. This CDR3 reads CASSLGGATGWPFF. In DNA, the CDR3 is TGTGCCAGCAGCTTAGGTGGCGCGACAGGGTGGCCGTTCTTC.

The J gene is TRBJ1-1, the V gene TRBV7-9, with unresolved D. V was clipped by 0 bases and J by 5 bases, with 10 bases between them. The CDR3 contains 14 residues. CDR1 is SEHNR, CDR2 FQNEAQ, per germline (reference sequence). The CDR3 DNA reads as TGTGCCAGCAGCTTAGCGGCATTCCCTACTGAAGCTTTCTTT. Amino acid sequence: CASSLAAFPTEAFF.

This chain links TRBV7-9 with TRBJ1-4; a weak D match, TRBD1 (6 bases). The V end was cut by 10 bases, the J end by 4 bases, with 13 bases between. Looked up from germline, CDR1 is SEHNR and CDR2 is FQNEAQ (reference sequence). This CDR3 has 13 amino acids. CDR3 in DNA: TGTGCCACCTCGGCAGGGGTTAATGAAAAACTGTTTTTT. It is translated as CATSAGVNEKLFF.

The V and J genes are TRBV12-1 and TRBJ2-7; the DNA was not used to check the table's D call, TRBD2. TRBV12-1 is annotated as a pseudogene. This CDR3 is 13 amino acids long. Written as DNA, the CDR3 is TGTGCCAGCAGCTTTGCCGTTTCCTACGAGCAGTACTTC. This codes for CASSFAVSYEQYF.

The chain is built from TRBV6-5 and TRBJ2-7; tentative D call: TRBD2 (6 bases). The V and J ends lost 4 bases and 7 bases respectively, with 17 bases between them. CDR1 MNHEY and CDR2 SVGAGI come from the germline V gene. The CDR3 contains 14 residues. CDR3 in DNA: TGTGCCAGCAGTTTCGGACTCGCCGGGGGAGAGCAGTACTTC. Its protein product is CASSFGLAGGEQYF.

This sequence joins TRBV6-7 and TRBJ1-2; D is uncertain. TRBV6-7 is an open reading frame whose function is uncertain. Trimming removed 0 bases from V and 4 bases from J, with 15 bases in between. The CDR3 has 16 amino acids. CDR3 coding DNA: TGTGCCAGCAGTTACTCCCACTACAGACGGGGCTATGGCTACACCTTC. Translated, it gives CASSYSHYRRGYGYTF.

This chain uses TRBV7-8 with TRBJ2-7; D gene ambiguous. The CDR3 is made up of 14 amino acids. Trimming took off 1 base at V and 3 bases at J, with 10 bases between the two ends. CDR1 SGHVS and CDR2 FQNEAQ come from the germline V gene. CDR3 amino acids: CASSLGHLYYEQYF. The CDR3 nucleotides read TGTGCCAGCAGCTTAGGGCATCTTTACTACGAGCAGTACTTC.

The rearrangement joins TRBV5-4 to TRBJ1-1, with D hard to call. This CDR3 has 14 amino acids. The V end was cut by 7 bases, the J end by 11 bases, with 24 bases between. Germline loops: CDR1 SGHNT, CDR2 YYREEE (reference sequence). CDR3 residues: CASGEFKALGSAFF. The DNA of the CDR3 is TGTGCCAGCGGGGAGTTTAAGGCCCTGGGGTCCGCTTTCTTT.

The V call is TRBV7-3, the J call TRBJ2-3; D uncertain. The germline V gene encodes CDR1 SGHTA and CDR2 FQGTGA. This CDR3 comprises 14 residues. With 1 base removed from V and 2 bases from J, the gap between germline ends came to 7 bases. In DNA form, the CDR3 reads TGTGCCAGCAGCTTAAGTCAGTTCACAGATACGCAGTATTTT. The encoded protein is CASSLSQFTDTQYF.

The V call is TRBV7-9, the J call TRBJ1-1; a weak D match, TRBD1 (5 bases). The germline CDR1 and CDR2 sequences are SEHNR and FQNEAQ (reference sequence). The CDR3 sequence is 13 residues long. Trimming cost V 1 base and J 7 bases, with 10 bases left between them. CDR3 nucleotide sequence: TGTGCCAGCAGCTTAGTGCAGGGCGTTGAAGCTTTCTTT. Protein: CASSLVQGVEAFF.

The chain couples TRBV14 to TRBJ1-1; TRBD1 matches at 8 bases. The ends lost 2 bases at V and 4 bases at J; junction bases unmatched: 3. Germline V gene lookup returns CDR1 SGHDN and CDR2 FVKESK. The CDR3 is 14 residues long. For the CDR3, the DNA is TGTGCCAGCAGCCAACTAACAGGGGGCACTGAAGCTTTCTTT. Amino acids: CASSQLTGGTEAFF.

The chain couples TRBV18 to TRBJ1-1; D is unresolved. CDR1 is KGHSH, CDR2 LQKENI, per germline. V dropped 7 bases and J dropped 0 bases, with 9 bases sitting between them. There are 13 residues in the CDR3. The CDR3, as DNA: TGTGCCAGCTACCAGTCAGTGAACACTGAAGCTTTCTTT. This gives the protein CASYQSVNTEAFF.

The chain is built from TRBV11-2 and TRBJ1-2; 10 bases are shared with TRBD1. Germline V gives CDR1 SGHAT, CDR2 FQNNGV. Trimming removed 2 bases from V and 8 bases from J; junction bases left unmatched: 5. The CDR3 runs to 14 residues. The CDR3 protein is CASSLRQGAGGYTF. DNA of the CDR3: TGTGCCAGCAGCTTAAGACAGGGGGCCGGCGGCTACACCTTC.

The chain carries TRBV5-1 and TRBJ2-2; a weak D match, TRBD2 (6 bases). Germline CDR1 SGHRS, CDR2 YFSETQ. This CDR3 has 14 residues. Between the trimmed V and J ends, which lost 5 bases and 4 bases, there was a span of 12 bases. Written as DNA, the CDR3 is TGCGCCAGCAGGCGGAGGGGAGGCACCGGGGAGCTGTTTTTT. Residues: CASRRRGGTGELFF.